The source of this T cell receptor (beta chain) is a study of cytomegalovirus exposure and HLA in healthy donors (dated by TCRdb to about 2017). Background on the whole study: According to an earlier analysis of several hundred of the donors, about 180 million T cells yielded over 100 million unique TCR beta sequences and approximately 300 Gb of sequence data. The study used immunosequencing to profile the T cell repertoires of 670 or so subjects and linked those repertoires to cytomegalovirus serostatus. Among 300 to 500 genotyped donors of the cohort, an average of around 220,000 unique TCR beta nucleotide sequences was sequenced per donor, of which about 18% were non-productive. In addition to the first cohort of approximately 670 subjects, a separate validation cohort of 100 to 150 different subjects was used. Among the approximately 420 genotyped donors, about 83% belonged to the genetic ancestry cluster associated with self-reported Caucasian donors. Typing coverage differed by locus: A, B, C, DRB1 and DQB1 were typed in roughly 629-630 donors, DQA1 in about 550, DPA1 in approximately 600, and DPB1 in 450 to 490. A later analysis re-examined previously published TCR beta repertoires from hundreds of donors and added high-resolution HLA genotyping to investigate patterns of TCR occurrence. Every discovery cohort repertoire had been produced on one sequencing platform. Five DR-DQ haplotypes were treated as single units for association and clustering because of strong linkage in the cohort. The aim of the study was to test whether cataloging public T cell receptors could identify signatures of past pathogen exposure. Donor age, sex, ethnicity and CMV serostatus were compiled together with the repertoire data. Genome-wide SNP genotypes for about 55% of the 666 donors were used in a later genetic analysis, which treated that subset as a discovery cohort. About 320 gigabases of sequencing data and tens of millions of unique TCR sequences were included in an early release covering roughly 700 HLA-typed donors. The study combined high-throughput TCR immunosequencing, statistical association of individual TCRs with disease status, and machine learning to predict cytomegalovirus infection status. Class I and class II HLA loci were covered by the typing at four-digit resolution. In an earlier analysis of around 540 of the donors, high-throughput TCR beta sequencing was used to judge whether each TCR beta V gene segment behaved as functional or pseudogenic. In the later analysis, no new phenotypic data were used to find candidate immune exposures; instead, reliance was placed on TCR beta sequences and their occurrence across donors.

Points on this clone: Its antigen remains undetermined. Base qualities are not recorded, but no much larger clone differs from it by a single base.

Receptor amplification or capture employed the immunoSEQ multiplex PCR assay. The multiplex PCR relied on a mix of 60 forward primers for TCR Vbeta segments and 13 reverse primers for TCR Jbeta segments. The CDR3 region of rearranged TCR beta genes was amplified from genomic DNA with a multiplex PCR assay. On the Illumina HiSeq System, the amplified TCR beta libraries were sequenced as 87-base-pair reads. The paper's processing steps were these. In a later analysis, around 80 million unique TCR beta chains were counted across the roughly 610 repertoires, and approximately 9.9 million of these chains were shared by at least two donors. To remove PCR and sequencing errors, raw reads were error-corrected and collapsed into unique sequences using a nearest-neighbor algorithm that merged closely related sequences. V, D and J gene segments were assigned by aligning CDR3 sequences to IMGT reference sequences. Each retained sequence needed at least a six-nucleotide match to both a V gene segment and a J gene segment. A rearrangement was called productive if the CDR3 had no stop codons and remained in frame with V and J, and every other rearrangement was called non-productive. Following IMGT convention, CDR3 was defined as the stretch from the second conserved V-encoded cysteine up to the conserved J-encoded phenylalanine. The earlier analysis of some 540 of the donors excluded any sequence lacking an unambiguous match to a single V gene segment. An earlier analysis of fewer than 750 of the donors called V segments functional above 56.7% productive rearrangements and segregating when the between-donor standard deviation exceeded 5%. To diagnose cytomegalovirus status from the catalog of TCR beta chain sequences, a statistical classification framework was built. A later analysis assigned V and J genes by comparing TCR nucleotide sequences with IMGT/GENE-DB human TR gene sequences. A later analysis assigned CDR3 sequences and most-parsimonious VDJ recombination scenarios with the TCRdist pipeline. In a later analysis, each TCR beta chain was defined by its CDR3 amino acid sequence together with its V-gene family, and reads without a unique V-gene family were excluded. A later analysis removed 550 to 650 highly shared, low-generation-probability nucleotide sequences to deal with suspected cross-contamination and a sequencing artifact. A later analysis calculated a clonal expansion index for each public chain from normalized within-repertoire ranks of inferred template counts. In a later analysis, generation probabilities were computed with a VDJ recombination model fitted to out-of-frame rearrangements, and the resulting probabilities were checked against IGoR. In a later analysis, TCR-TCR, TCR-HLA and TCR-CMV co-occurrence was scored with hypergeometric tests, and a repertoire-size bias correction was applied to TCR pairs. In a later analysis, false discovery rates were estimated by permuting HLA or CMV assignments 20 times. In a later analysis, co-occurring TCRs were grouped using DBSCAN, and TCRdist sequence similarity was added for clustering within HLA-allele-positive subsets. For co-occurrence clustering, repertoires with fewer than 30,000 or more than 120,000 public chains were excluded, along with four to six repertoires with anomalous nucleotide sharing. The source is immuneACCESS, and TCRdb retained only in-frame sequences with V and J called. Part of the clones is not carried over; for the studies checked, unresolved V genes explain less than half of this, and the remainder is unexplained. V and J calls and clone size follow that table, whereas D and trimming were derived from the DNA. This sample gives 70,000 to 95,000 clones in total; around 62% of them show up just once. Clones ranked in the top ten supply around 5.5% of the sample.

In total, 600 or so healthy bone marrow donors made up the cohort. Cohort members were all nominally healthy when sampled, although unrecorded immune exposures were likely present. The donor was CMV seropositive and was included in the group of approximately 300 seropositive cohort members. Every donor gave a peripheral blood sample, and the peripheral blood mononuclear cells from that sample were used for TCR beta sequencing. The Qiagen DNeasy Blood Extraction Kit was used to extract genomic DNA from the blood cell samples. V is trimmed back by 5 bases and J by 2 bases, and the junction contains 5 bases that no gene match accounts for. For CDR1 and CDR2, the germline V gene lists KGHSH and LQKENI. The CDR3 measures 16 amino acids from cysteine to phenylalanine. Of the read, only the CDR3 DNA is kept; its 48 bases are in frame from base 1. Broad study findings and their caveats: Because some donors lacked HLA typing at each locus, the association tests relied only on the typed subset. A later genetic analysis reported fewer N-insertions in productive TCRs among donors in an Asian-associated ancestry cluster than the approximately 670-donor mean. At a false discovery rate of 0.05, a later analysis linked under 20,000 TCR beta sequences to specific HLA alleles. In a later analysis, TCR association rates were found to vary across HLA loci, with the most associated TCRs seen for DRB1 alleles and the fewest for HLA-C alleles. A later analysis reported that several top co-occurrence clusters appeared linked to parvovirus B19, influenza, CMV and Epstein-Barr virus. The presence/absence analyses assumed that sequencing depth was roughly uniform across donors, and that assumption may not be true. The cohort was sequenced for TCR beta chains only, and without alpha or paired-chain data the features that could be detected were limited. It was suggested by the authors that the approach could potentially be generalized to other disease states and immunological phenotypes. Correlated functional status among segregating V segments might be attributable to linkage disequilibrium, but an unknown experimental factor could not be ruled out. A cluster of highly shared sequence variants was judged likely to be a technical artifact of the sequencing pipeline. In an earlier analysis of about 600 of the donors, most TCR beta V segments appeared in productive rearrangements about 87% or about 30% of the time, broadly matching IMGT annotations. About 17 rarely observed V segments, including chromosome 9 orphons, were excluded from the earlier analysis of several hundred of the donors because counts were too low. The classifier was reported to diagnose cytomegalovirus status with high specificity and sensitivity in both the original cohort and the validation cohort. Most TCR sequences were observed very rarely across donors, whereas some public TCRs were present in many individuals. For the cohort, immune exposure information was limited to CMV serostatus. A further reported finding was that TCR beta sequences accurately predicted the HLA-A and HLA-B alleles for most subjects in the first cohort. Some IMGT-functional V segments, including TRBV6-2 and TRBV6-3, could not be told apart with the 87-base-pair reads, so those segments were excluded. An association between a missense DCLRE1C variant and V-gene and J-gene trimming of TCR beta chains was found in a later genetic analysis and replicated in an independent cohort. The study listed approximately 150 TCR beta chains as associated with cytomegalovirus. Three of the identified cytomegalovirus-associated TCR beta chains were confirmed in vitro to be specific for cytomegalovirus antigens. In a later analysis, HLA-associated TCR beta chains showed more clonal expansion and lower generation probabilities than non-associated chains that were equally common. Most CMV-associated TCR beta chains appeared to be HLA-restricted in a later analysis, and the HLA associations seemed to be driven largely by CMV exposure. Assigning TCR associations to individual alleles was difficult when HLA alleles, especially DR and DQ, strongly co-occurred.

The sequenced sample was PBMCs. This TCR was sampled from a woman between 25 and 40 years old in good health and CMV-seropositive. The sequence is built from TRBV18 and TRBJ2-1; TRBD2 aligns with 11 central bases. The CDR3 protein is CASSELTSGTYNEQFF. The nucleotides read TGTGCCAGCTCAGAGCTGACTAGCGGGACCTACAATGAGCAGTTCTTC. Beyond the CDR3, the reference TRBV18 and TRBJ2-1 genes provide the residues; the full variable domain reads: NAGVMQNPRHLVRRRGQEARLRCSPMKGHSHVYWYRQLPEEGLKFMVYLQKENIIDESGMPKERFSAEFPKEGPSILRIQQVVRGDSAAYFCASSELTSGTYNEQFFGPGTRLTVL.